The 26 T cell receptor beta chains below all came from one sample that was sequenced in a study of blood T cell repertoires in COVID-19. Sequenced by immunoSEQ multiplex PCR; TCRdb stores in-frame clones only, minus some. The table records under 300,000 clones, roughly 86% of them present only once. The source material was peripheral blood. All receptors come from a woman aged 25 to 39 with acute or convalescent COVID-19.

The chain employs TRBV10-1 and TRBJ2-3; 8 nucleotides align to TRBD2. Unmatched junction bases numbered 3, after V lost 7 bases and J lost 3 bases. This CDR3 comprises 13 residues. Germline CDR1 is WNHNN and CDR2 is SYGVQD (reference sequence). The CDR3 DNA follows: TGCGCCAGCAAGGCTAGCGGGACAGATACGCAGTATTTT. It yields the protein CASKASGTDTQYF.

The chain combines TRBV19 with TRBJ1-2, with D perhaps TRBD1 (5 bases). The CDR3 runs to 13 residues. CDR1 is LNHDA, CDR2 SQIVND, per germline (reference sequence). Deletions cut 5 bases from V and 8 bases from J, with 15 bases between. The DNA of the CDR3 is TGTGCCAGTAGTCGACGGACATCGGCCGGCTACACCTTC. Translation: CASSRRTSAGYTF.

This clone was recorded a few times. The chain is built from TRBV4-2 and TRBJ2-5, with TRBD2 matching over 7 bases. The germline gives CDR1 LGHNA, CDR2 YNFKEQ. V was pared by 1 base and J by 1 base, with 6 bases of the junction left unmatched. The CDR3 spans 16 residues. The CDR3 protein is CASSQVSAGIQETQYF. The CDR3 DNA reads as TGTGCCAGCAGCCAAGTGTCAGCGGGAATCCAAGAGACCCAGTACTTC.

The CDR3 spells CASSLGGLAGGSSNDEQFF. As DNA, the CDR3 is TGTGCCAGCAGCTTGGGGGGACTAGCGGGAGGGTCGTCAAACGATGAGCAGTTCTTC. This sequence joins TRBV5-4 and TRBJ2-1; 16 bases agree with TRBD2. The germline CDR1 and CDR2 sequences are SGHNT and YYREEE (reference sequence). The CDR3 runs to 19 residues. Germline trimming cut 0 bases from V and 8 bases from J; bases unmatched to any gene: 11.

The rearrangement joins TRBV29-1 to TRBJ1-3; D remains unclear. Germline CDR1 reads SQVTM; CDR2 reads ANQGSEA. V lost 4 bases, J lost 0 bases, and 7 bases lay in between. This CDR3 has 13 amino acids. CDR3 bases: TGCAGCGTTGCTGGCAACTCTGGAAACACCATATATTTT. Translating gives CSVAGNSGNTIYF.

The chain joins TRBV6-6 to TRBJ2-5, with 8 bases matching TRBD2. J gave up 2 bases and V 3 bases, and 5 bases lay outside the gene matches. The CDR3 runs to 15 residues. CDR1 is MNHNY and CDR2 is SVGAGI in the germline V gene (reference sequence). CDR3 nucleotides: TGTGCCAGCAGTTATTCGAGCGGGGGACAAGAGACCCAGTACTTC. It is translated as CASSYSSGGQETQYF.

This clone was detected only once. This chain links TRBV15 with TRBJ2-5; 7 positions match TRBD2. CDR3 length equals 14 residues. V gave up 5 bases and J gave up 5 bases; unmatched junction bases: 8. Germline values: CDR1 LNHNV, CDR2 YYDKDF (reference sequence). The CDR3 bases are TGTGCCACCAGCGTGGGGACTATTCCCGAGACCCAGTACTTC. This translates into CATSVGTIPETQYF.

The V call is TRBV7-2, the J call TRBJ1-1; D not resolved. There are 15 residues in the CDR3. Trimming removed 1 base from V and 7 bases from J, with 16 bases in between. The germline V gene encodes CDR1 SGHTA and CDR2 FQGNSA. CDR3 bases: TGTGCCAGCAGCTTAGATGCGCAGGTAGGACTTGAAGCTTTCTTT. Translation gives CASSLDAQVGLEAFF.

CDR3 DNA sequence: TGTGCCAGCAGCTTAGAAGCGGGGGAGCAGTACTTC. It codes for CASSLEAGEQYF. This chain links TRBV7-2 with TRBJ2-7, with TRBD2 matching over 7 bases. CDR1 SGHTA and CDR2 FQGNSA come from the germline V gene. The trim removed 1 base at V and 7 bases at J, leaving 1 base unmatched. The CDR3 is 12 residues long.

This clone showed up just a few times. The chain has TRBV3-1 (or the pseudogene TRBV3-2) and TRBJ1-1; 9 bases line up with TRBD1. Losses at the gene ends were 0 bases for V and 4 bases for J; bases not matched to a gene: 6. The CDR3 consists of 16 residues. Germline CDR1 is LGHDT and CDR2 is YNNKEL (reference sequence). DNA for the CDR3: TGTGCCAGCAGCCAAGATTTAGACAGGGGGAGCACTGAAGCTTTCTTT. This encodes CASSQDLDRGSTEAFF.

This chain joins TRBV7-9 and TRBJ1-4; 9 positions agree with TRBD1. V gave up 5 bases and J gave up 8 bases; unmatched junction bases: 9. Germline V gene lookup returns CDR1 SEHNR and CDR2 FQNEAQ (reference sequence). The CDR3 spans 15 residues. CDR3 in amino acids: CASSLYRGPREKLFF. Here the CDR3 DNA reads TGTGCCAGCAGCCTTTACAGGGGGCCTCGGGAAAAACTGTTTTTT.

V and J are TRBV7-9 and TRBJ1-2, with D possibly matching TRBD1 (5 bases). Germline CDR1 SEHNR, CDR2 FQNEAQ (reference sequence). This CDR3 spans 15 amino acids. The V gene lost 7 bases and the J gene lost 1 base, with 16 bases spanning the gap. The CDR3 DNA follows: TGTGCCAGCACCGAGACGGGGGGAGGTAACTATGGCTACACCTTC. Translation: CASTETGGGNYGYTF.

This clone showed up just once. The chain combines TRBV11-3 with TRBJ2-6, with TRBD2 identical over 14 bases. V lost 5 bases to trimming and J lost 0 bases; unmatched junction nucleotides: 9. Germline CDR1 and CDR2: SGHNT and YENEEA. This CDR3 has 20 residues. The DNA for the CDR3 is TGTGCCAGCAGCAGAGAGACTAGCGGGAGGGCCGACTCTGGGGCCAACGTCCTGACTTTC. Translating it yields CASSRETSGRADSGANVLTF.

The chain joins TRBV3-1 (or the pseudogene TRBV3-2) to TRBJ2-7, with a possible D match to TRBD2 (6 bases). The CDR3 is made up of 13 amino acids. Deletions cut 3 bases from V and 4 bases from J, with 10 bases between. Germline V gene data show CDR1 as LGHDT and CDR2 as YNNKEL (reference sequence). CDR3 nucleotide sequence: TGTGCCAGCAGCCATATAGGGAGGTACGAGCAGTACTTC. Protein: CASSHIGRYEQYF.

V is TRBV2 and J is TRBJ2-3; 7 bases match TRBD2. CDR1 SNHLY and CDR2 FYNNEI come from the germline V gene. V dropped 2 bases and J dropped 1; count of bases not matched to a gene: 6. This CDR3 contains 16 residues. CDR3 region: CASSELASGRTDTQYF. The CDR3 region has the DNA TGTGCCAGCAGTGAATTGGCTAGCGGACGCACAGATACGCAGTATTTT.

The CDR3 DNA follows: TGCAGCGTCGAACAGGGGTCTGGAAACACCATATATTTT. This codes for CSVEQGSGNTIYF. The rearrangement links TRBV29-1 to TRBJ1-3, with 7 bases aligning to TRBD1. The CDR3 runs 13 residues. The germline gives CDR1 SQVTM, CDR2 ANQGSEA. V dropped 6 bases and J dropped 1; count of bases not matched to a gene: 3. Full variable domain (rest looked up from reference TRBV29-1 and TRBJ1-3): SAVISQKPSRDICQRGTSLTIQCQVDSQVTMMFWYRQQPGQSLTLIATANQGSEATYESGFVIDKFPISRPNLTFSTLTVSNMSPEDSSIYLCSVEQGSGNTIYFGEGSWLTVV.

J is TRBJ1-5 and V is TRBV19; D may be TRBD1 (6 bases). The CDR3 covers 14 residues. Germline V gene lookup returns CDR1 LNHDA and CDR2 SQIVND (reference sequence). Between the trimmed V and J ends, which lost 4 bases and 10 bases, there was a span of 17 bases. As DNA, the CDR3 is TGTGCCAGTAGTAAGGGGGAAGGGAGTCGTCCCCAGCATTTT. It yields the protein CASSKGEGSRPQHF.

This clone was picked up one time. V gene TRBV9 combines with J gene TRBJ2-1; 7 bases line up with TRBD2. The V and J ends lost 0 bases and 10 bases, in that order; junction bases with no gene match: 7. Germline loops: CDR1 SGDLS, CDR2 YYNGEE. This CDR3 is 14 amino acids long. DNA of the CDR3: TGTGCCAGCAGCGTAGAGGCGGGAGTATGGGAGCAGTTCTTC. It translates to CASSVEAGVWEQFF.

The genes are TRBV5-1 and TRBJ2-7; 7 nucleotides agree with TRBD1. This CDR3 region has 13 residues. J lost 4 bases, V lost 4 bases, and 5 bases had no gene match. Germline CDR1 is SGHRS and CDR2 is YFSETQ. For the CDR3, the DNA is TGCGCCAGCAGCCCGACAGGGCTTTACGAGCAGTACTTC. Its protein is CASSPTGLYEQYF.

This clone was observed once. The gene calls are TRBV7-8 and TRBJ2-5; TRBD2 aligns across 9 bases. Germline CDR1 reads SGHVS; CDR2 reads FQNEAQ. The ends lost 5 bases at V and 4 bases at J; junction bases unmatched: 2. This CDR3 region has 13 residues. CDR3 residues: CASSQGLAETQYF. The CDR3, as DNA: TGTGCCAGCAGCCAGGGACTAGCAGAGACCCAGTACTTC.

The gene calls are TRBV15 and TRBJ1-5; no reliable D call. The CDR3 extends over 15 amino acids. Germline-derived CDR1 and CDR2 are LNHNV and YYDKDF (reference sequence). V shed 4 bases and J shed 6 bases, with 16 bases lying between them. The chain's CDR3 is CATSTQLRAVQPQHF. The DNA for the CDR3 is TGTGCCACCAGCACACAGTTGAGGGCGGTTCAGCCCCAGCATTTT.

CDR3: CASSFSGSSYNEQFF. The CDR3 nucleotides read TGTGCCAGCAGCTTCTCCGGGAGCTCCTACAATGAGCAGTTCTTC. The rearrangement links TRBV7-3 to TRBJ2-1; D perhaps matches TRBD2 (6 bases). The germline V and J ends were trimmed by 3 bases and 0 bases, with 9 bases remaining between them. The CDR3 is 15 residues long. Germline CDR1 SGHTA, CDR2 FQGTGA.

V and J are TRBV6-4 and TRBJ2-1, with 11 bases that match TRBD1. Germline-derived CDR1 and CDR2 are MRHNA and SNTAGT. The V segment lost 2 bases and the J segment 6 bases; nucleotides outside the gene matches: 0. The CDR3 totals 14 residues. CDR3 amino acids: CASSDGTGGNEQFF. The CDR3 region has the DNA TGTGCCAGCAGTGACGGGACAGGGGGCAATGAGCAGTTCTTC.

The chain joins TRBV5-6 to TRBJ1-5, with TRBD1 identical over 8 bases. CDR1 and CDR2 (germline): SGHDT, YYEEEE. Losses at the gene ends were 4 bases for V and 7 bases for J; bases not matched to a gene: 10. The CDR3 has 15 residues. CDR3 DNA: TGTGCCAGCAGCAAATGGGGACAGGAGATCCAGCCCCAGCATTTT. It encodes CASSKWGQEIQPQHF.

The V gene is TRBV7-9, the J gene TRBJ1-2; the match to TRBD1 covers 8 bases. The V and J ends lost 2 bases and 7 bases, in that order; junction bases with no gene match: 9. Looked up from germline, CDR1 is SEHNR and CDR2 is FQNEAQ (reference sequence). This CDR3 contains 15 residues. CDR3 bases: TGTGCCAGCAGCTTACAGGGGGCAGGGGGCGGTGGCTACACCTTC. Its protein is CASSLQGAGGGGYTF.

The rearrangement uses TRBV19 and TRBJ2-1, with 8 bases that match TRBD2. V trimming: 9 bases; J trimming: 4 bases; junction bases outside the gene matches: 11. The germline V gene encodes CDR1 LNHDA and CDR2 SQIVND (reference sequence). CDR3 length: 15 amino acids. The CDR3: CASGGNSGTYNEQFF. CDR3 in DNA: TGTGCCAGCGGTGGGAATAGCGGGACTTACAATGAGCAGTTCTTC.